This T cell receptor (beta chain) derives from a study of T cell changes during pregnancy in multiple sclerosis. Clones were sequenced by immunoSEQ multiplex PCR, and TCRdb holds only the in-frame ones, with some missing. The sample has about 57,000 clones, 90% to 95% seen once. Germline V gene sequence: CDR1 SGHNT, CDR2 YYREEE (reference sequence). The CDR3 loop spans 12 amino acids. The V end lost 4 bases, the J end lost 0 bases, and 4 bases lay between the germline ends. The material was CD4+ T cells from peripheral blood mononuclear cells, obtained before pregnancy. The sequence was obtained from a female donor with multiple sclerosis, enrolled in a pregnancy study. This chain links TRBV5-4 with TRBJ1-1; D gene uncertain. This CDR3 reads CASSVMNTEAFF. The CDR3 region has the DNA TGTGCCAGCAGCGTCATGAACACTGAAGCTTTCTTT.